This TCR beta chain was sequenced for a study of Ad26.COV2.S vaccination and SARS-CoV-2 variants (dated by TCRdb to the early 2020s). General notes on the study: Vaccine-arm donors came from COV1001, a multicentre, randomized, double-blind, placebo-controlled phase I-IIa trial of Ad26.COV2.S in healthy adults. Ad26.COV2.S was administered intramuscularly at 5 x 10^10 or 1 x 10^11 viral particles, either as a single shot or as two shots given 56 days apart. Sequencing of the TCRbeta repertoire served to evaluate the specificity and breadth of SARS-CoV-2-reactive T cell receptors following Ad26.COV2.S vaccination. A total of around 32 samples were included in the TCR-sequenced set, comprising some 20 Ad26.COV2.S vaccine recipients, 5 placebo recipients and 8 SARS-CoV-2 convalescent individuals. Participants in the trial were split at random into five groups of five each, receiving low-dose or high-dose Ad26.COV2.S once or twice, or else placebo on both occasions. Investigators did not know the trial group allocation while performing experiments and assessing outcomes.

Only a few counts were recorded for this clone. It has no known antigen specificity. No base qualities exist here, and no much larger clone lies one base off it. The germline V gene supplies CDR1 LGHNA and CDR2 YSLEER. V is shortened by 0 bases, J by 13 bases, and the region joining them spans 13 bases. The CDR3 covers 13 residues, taking in both the cysteine and the phenylalanine. Only the CDR3 DNA is retained, 39 bases long and in frame from the first base. The treatment or condition label on this specimen signifies: some 20 received Ad26.COV2.S at low or high dose, single or two shots; several received placebo; per-sample allocation not given. Repertoires of vaccine and placebo recipients were sequenced from samples collected on day 63 after the first injection. Cohort 1b enrolled about two dozen adults aged 18-55 years at a single site in Boston, USA, between 29 July and 7 August 2020. Ad26.COV2.S consisted of a replication-incompetent adenovirus type 26 vector by which a prefusion-stabilized SARS-CoV-2 spike protein from the original Wuhan strain was expressed.

The full study reports these points: Substantial breadth of spike-specific CD8+ and CD4+ T cell responses was reported after vaccination. Non-spike TCR breadth was comparable between vaccine and placebo recipients, consistent with the vaccine containing only spike. Compared with placebo recipients, Ad26.COV2.S recipients showed higher spike-specific TCR breadth (P = 0.0014). It was noted by the authors that total T cell responses may have been underestimated by the TCR breadth and depth analyses. Comparing responses between vaccine doses or regimens was not something the study was powered to do.

TCRbeta CDR3 regions were sequenced with the immunoSEQ Assay. After extraction, genomic DNA underwent amplification by bias-controlled multiplex PCR, followed by high-throughput sequencing. The study's processing was this. To quantify the absolute abundance of every unique TCRbeta CDR3 region, sequences were collapsed and filtered. Usable DNA was measured by amplifying reference genes present in all nucleated cells, and TCRbeta template counts were normalized to that usable DNA to estimate T cell fraction. Repertoire TCRs were annotated as SARS-CoV-2-specific by exact matching of V gene, CDR3 amino acid sequence and J gene to a known reactive TCR set. The reference SARS-CoV-2 TCR set was obtained from MIRA and was filtered for enrichment in COVID-19-positive ImmuneCODE repertoires, whereby public or cross-reactive TCRs were removed. Using the MIRA antigens, annotated TCRs were further analysed by specific ORF or by position within an ORF. Breadth was defined as the number of annotated unique rearrangements divided by the total number of unique productive rearrangements, and depth was defined as the summed frequency of the annotated unique rearrangements. Two-sided Wilcoxon rank-sum tests were used to compare TCR breadth between groups. TCRdb retrieved this table from immuneACCESS and kept in-frame rearrangements only. Not all clones are present; in checked studies, unresolved V genes account for under half, and no reason is known for the remainder. V, J and clone size were drawn from that table, and D and trimming were deduced from the DNA. For this sample the table gives roughly 510,000 clones, of which approximately 88% were detected only once. Jointly, the top ten make up roughly 13% of the sample.

This clonotype was obtained from a person aged 18-60 years who received the Ad26.COV2.S COVID-19 vaccine or a placebo. The source material was peripheral blood, sampled in a trial of Ad26.COV2.S vaccine versus placebo. The V and J genes are TRBV4-3 and TRBJ2-1; TRBD2 is possibly the D segment (5 matching bases). The CDR3 protein is CASSQERTSTQFF. The DNA reads TGCGCCAGCAGCCAAGAAAGGACTTCGACCCAGTTCTTC.